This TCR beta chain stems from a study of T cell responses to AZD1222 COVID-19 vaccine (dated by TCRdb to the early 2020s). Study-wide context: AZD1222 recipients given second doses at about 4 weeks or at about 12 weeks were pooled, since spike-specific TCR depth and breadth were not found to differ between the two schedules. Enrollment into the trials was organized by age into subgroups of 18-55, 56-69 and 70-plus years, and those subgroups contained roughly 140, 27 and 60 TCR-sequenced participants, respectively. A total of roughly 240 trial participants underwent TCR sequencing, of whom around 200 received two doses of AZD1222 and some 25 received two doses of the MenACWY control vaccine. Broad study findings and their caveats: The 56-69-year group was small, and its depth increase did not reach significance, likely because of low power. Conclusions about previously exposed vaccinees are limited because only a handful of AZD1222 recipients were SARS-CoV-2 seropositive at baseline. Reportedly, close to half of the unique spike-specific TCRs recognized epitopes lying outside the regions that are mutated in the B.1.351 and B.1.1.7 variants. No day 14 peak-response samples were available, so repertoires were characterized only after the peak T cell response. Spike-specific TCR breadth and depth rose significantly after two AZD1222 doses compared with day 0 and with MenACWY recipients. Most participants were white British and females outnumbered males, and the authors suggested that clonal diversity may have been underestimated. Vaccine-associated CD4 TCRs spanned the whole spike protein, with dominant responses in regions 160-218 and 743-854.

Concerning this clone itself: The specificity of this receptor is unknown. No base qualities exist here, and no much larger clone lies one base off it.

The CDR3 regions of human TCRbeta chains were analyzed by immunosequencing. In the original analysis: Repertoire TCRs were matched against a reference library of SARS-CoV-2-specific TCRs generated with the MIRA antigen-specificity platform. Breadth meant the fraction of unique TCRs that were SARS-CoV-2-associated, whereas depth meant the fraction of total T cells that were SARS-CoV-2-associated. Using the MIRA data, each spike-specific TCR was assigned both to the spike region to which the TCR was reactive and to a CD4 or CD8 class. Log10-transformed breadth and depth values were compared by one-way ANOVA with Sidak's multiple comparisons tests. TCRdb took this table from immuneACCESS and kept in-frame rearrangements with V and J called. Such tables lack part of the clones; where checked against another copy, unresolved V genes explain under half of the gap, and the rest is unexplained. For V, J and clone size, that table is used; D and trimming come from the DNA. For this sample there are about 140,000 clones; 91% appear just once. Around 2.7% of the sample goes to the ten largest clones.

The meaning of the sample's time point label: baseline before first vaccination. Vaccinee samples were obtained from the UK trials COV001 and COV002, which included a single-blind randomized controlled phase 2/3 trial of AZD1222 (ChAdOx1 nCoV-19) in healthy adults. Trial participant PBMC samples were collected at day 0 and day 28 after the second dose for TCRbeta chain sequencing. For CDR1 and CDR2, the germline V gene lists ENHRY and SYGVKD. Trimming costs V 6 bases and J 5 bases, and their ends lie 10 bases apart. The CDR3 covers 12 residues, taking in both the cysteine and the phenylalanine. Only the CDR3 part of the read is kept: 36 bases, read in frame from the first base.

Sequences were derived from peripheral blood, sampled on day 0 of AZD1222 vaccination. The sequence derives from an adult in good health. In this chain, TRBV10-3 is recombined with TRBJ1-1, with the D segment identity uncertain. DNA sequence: TGTGCCATCAGGTCCTTAGGGACTGAAGCTTTCTTT. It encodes CAIRSLGTEAFF.